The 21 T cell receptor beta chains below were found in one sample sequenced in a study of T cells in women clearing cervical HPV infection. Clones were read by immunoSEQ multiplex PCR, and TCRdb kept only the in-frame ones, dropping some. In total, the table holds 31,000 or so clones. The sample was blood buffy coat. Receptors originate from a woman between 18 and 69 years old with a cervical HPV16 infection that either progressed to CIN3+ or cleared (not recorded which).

The chain's CDR3 is CASSSGQEVHEQYF. The CDR3 bases that were read are TGTGCCAGCAGCTCGGGACAGGAGGTCCACGAG. The chain employs TRBV5-4 and TRBJ2-7; 8 bases line up with TRBD1. The sequence runs out 3 residues before the end of the CDR3; the remainder is reconstructed from the germline J gene. This CDR3 has 14 residues. In germline, CDR1 is SGHNT, CDR2 YYREEE (reference sequence). With V trimmed by 3 bases and J by 5 bases, 7 bases remained unmatched. The complete variable domain, with remaining parts taken from reference TRBV5-4 and TRBJ2-7, reads ETGVTQSPTHLIKTRGQQVTLRCSSQSGHNTVSWYQQALGQGPQFIFQYYREEENGRGNFPPRFSGLQFPNYSSELNVNALELDDSALYLCASSSGQEVHEQYFGPGTRLTVT.

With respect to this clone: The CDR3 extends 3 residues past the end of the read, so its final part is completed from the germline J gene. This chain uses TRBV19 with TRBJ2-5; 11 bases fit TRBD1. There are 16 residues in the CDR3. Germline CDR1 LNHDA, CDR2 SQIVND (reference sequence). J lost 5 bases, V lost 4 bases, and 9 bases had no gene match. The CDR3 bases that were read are TGTGCCAGTAGTACCCGGACAGGGGGCCGTGGGGAGACC. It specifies CASSTRTGGRGET. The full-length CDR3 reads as CASSTRTGGRGETQYF.

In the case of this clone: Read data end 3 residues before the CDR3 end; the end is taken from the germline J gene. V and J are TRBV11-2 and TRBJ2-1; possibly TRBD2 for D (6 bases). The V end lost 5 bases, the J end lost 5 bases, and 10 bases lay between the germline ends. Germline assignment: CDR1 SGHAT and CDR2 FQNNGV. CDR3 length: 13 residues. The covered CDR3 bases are TGTGCCAGCAGCAATCCGGGGGACAATGAG. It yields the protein CASSNPGDNE. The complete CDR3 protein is CASSNPGDNEQFF.

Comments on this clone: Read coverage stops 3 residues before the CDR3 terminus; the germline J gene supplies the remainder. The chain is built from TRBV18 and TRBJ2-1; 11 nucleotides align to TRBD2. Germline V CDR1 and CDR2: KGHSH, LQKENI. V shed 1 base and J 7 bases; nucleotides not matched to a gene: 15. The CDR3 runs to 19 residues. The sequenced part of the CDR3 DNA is TGTGCCAGCTCACCACTTGTTGTATCACGACTAGCGGGAACTAATGAG. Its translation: CASSPLVVSRLAGTNE. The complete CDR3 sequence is CASSPLVVSRLAGTNEQFF.

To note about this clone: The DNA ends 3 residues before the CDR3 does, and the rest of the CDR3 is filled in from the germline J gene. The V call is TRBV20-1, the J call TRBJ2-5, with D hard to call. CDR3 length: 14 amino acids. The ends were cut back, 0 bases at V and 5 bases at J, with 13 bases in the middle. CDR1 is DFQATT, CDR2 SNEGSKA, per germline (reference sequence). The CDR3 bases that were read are TGCAGTGCTAGAGACCCTGGCAAAGTGGAGACC. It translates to CSARDPGKVET. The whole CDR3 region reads CSARDPGKVETQYF.

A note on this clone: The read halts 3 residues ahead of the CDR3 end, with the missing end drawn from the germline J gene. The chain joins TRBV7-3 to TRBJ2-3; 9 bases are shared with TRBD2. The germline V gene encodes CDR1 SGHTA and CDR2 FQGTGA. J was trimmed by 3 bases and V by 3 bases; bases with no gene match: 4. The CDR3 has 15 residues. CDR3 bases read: TGTGCCAGCAGCTTCGCGGGGGGGAGGACAGATACG. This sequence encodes CASSFAGGRTDT. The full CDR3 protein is CASSFAGGRTDTQYF.

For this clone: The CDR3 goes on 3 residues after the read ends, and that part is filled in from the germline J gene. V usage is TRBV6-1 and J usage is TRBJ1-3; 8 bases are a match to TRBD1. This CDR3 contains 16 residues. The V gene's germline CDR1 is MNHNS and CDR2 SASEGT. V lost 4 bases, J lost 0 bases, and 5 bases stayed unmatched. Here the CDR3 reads CASSGDRSTSGNTIYF. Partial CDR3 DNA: TGTGCCAGCAGTGGGGACAGGAGTACCTCTGGAAACACC.

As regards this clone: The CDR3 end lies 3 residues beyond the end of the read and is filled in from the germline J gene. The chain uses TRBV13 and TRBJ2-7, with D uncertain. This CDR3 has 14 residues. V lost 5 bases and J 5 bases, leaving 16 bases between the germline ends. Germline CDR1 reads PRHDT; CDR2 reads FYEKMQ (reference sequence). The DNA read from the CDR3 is TGTGCCAGCAGCGGTGGGCTAAGGTCGGACGAG. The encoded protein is CASSGGLRSDE. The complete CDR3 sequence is CASSGGLRSDEQYF.

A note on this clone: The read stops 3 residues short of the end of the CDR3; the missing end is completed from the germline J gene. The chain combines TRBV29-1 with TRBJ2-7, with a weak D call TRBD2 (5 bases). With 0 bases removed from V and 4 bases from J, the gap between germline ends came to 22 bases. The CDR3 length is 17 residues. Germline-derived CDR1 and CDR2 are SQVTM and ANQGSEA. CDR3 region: CSVEEWVPLASRYEQYF. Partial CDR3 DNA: TGCAGCGTTGAAGAATGGGTCCCTCTAGCATCCAGGTACGAG.

Partial CDR3 DNA: TGTGCCAGCTCACCAGACAGAGCTAACTATGGT. Encoded protein: CASSPDRANYG. In full, the CDR3 is CASSPDRANYGQYF. The genes are TRBV18 and TRBJ2-4, with D possibly TRBD1 on 5 matching bases. The sequenced fragment ends 3 residues before the CDR3 boundary, so the rest is inferred from the germline J gene. The CDR3 sequence is 14 residues long. Germline V gene sequence: CDR1 KGHSH, CDR2 LQKENI. Variable domain in full (rest from reference TRBV18 and TRBJ2-4): NAGVMQNPRHLVRRRGQEARLRCSPMKGHSHVYWYRQLPEEGLKFMVYLQKENIIDESGMPKERFSAEFPKEGPSILRIQQVVRGDSAAYFCASSPDRANYGQYFGAGTRLSVL.

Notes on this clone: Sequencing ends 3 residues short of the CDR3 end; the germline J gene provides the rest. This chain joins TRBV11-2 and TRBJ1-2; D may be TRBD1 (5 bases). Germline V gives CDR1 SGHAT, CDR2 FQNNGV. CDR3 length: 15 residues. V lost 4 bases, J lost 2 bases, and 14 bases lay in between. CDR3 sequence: CASSSLRGLNYGYTF. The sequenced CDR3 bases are TGTGCCAGCAGCTCTCTAAGGGGCCTAAACTATGGC.

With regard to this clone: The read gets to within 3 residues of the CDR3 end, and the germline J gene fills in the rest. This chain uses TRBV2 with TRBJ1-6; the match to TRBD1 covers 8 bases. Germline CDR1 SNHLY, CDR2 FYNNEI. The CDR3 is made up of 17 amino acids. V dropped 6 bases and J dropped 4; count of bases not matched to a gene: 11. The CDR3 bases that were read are TGTGCCAGCAGGGGGACAACAGGGGGTTCTTATAATTCACCC. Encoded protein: CASRGTTGGSYNSP. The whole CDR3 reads CASRGTTGGSYNSPLHF.

The DNA read from the CDR3 is TGTGCCAGCAGTCCCCGGCAGGCCAGCTCCTACGAG. Residues: CASSPRQASSYE. The whole CDR3 sequence reads CASSPRQASSYEQYF. This rearrangement joins TRBV13 to TRBJ2-7, with D unresolved. From the germline J gene comes the end of the CDR3, since the read stops 3 residues before it. The CDR3 is made up of 15 amino acids. Trimming cost V 6 bases and J 0 bases, with 15 bases left between them. CDR1 and CDR2 from the germline V gene are PRHDT and FYEKMQ (reference sequence). The full variable domain, rest sourced from reference TRBV13 and TRBJ2-7, is AAGVIQSPRHLIKEKRETATLKCYPIPRHDTVYWYQQGPGQDPQFLISFYEKMQSDKGSIPDRFSAQQFSDYHSELNMSSLELGDSALYFCASSPRQASSYEQYFGPGTRLTVT.

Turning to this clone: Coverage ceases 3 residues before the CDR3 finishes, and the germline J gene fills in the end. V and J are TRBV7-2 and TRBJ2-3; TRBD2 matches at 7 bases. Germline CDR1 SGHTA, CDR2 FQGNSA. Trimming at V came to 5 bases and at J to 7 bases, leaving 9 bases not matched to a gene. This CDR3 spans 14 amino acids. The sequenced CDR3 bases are TGTGCCAGCAGCCCACGGACTAGTACCAATACG. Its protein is CASSPRTSTNT. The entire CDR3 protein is CASSPRTSTNTQYF.

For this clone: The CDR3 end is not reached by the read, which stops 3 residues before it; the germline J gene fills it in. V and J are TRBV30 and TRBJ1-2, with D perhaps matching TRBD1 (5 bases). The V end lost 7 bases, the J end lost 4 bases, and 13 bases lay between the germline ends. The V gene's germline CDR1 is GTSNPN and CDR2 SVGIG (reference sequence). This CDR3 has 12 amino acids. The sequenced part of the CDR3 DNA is TGTGCCTTACGACAGCCACCCTATGGC. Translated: CALRQPPYG. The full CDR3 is CALRQPPYGYTF.

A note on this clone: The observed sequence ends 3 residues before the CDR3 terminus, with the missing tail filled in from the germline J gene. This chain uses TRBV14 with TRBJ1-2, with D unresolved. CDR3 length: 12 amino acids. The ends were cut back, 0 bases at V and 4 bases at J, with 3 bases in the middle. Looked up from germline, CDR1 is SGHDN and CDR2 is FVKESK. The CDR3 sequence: CASSQDLYGYTF. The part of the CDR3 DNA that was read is TGTGCCAGCAGCCAAGATCTCTATGGC.

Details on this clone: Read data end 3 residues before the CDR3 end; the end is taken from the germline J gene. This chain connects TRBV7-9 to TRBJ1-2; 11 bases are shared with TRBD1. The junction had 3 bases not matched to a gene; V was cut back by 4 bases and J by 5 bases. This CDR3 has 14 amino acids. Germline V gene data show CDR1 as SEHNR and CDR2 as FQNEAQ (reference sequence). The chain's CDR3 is CASSSGQGVYGYTF. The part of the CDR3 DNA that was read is TGTGCCAGCAGCTCGGGACAGGGGGTATATGGC. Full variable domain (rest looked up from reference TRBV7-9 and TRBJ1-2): DTGVSQNPRHKITKRGQNVTFRCDPISEHNRLYWYRQTLGQGPEFLTYFQNEAQLEKSRLLSDRFSAERPKGSFSTLEIQRTEQGDSAMYLCASSSGQGVYGYTFGSGTRLTVV.

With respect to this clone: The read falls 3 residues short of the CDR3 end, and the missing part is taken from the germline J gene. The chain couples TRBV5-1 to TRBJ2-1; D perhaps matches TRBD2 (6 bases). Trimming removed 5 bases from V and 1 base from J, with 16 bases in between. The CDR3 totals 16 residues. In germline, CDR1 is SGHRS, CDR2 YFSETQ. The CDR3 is CASRPILAQSYNEQFF. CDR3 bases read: TGCGCCAGCAGGCCGATCCTAGCGCAGTCCTACAATGAG.

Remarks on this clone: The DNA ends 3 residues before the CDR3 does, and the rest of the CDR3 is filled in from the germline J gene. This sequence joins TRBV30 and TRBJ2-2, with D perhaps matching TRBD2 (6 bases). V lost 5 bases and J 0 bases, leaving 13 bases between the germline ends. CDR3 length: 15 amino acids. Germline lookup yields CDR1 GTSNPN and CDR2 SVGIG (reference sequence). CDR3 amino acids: CAWSPGLTNTGELFF. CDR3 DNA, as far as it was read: TGTGCCTGGTCCCCGGGACTCACGAACACCGGGGAG.

The DNA read from the CDR3 is TGTGCCAGCAGTTTTGCGGGACTCTCCTACGAG. Translation: CASSFAGLSYE. The entire CDR3 protein reads CASSFAGLSYEQYF. The rearrangement links TRBV12-3 or TRBV12-4 to TRBJ2-7, with D possibly being TRBD2 (6 bases). The read comes to an end 3 residues before the CDR3 does, leaving the germline J gene to fill in the end. The CDR3 totals 14 residues. Between the trimmed V and J ends, which lost 3 bases and 0 bases, there was a span of 9 bases.

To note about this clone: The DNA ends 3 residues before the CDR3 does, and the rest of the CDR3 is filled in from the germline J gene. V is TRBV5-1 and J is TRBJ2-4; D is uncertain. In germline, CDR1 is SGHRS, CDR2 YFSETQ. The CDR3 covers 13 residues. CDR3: CASSLESPPSQYF. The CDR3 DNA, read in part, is TGCGCCAGCAGCTTGGAGTCCCCCCCCAGT.